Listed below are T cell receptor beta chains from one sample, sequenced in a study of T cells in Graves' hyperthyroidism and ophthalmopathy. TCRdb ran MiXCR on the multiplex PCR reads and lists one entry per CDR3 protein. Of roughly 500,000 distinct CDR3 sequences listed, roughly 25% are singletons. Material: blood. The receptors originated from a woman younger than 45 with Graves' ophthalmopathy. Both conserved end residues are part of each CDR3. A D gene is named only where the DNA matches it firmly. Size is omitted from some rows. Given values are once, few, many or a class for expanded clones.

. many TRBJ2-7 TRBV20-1 CSAREFPLFEQYF TGCAGTGCTAGAGAGTTTCCCCTGTTCGAGCAGTACTTC
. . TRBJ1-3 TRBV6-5 CASSYVGPYSGNTIYF TGTGCCAGCAGTTACGTCGGCCCCTACTCTGGAAACACCATATATTTT
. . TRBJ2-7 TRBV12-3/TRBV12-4 CASSYYIDSEQYF TGTGCCAGCAGTTACTACATCGATTCCGAGCAGTACTTC
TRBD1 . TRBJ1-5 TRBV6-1 CASTEGAGSQPQHF TGTGCCAGCACCGAGGGGGCAGGGTCTCAGCCCCAGCATTTT
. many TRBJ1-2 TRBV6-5 CASKPAGAEWGYTF TGTGCCAGCAAACCAGCCGGGGCAGAGTGGGGCTACACCTTC
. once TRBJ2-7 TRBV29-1 CSVQHKTYEQYF TGCAGCGTTCAACATAAGACCTACGAGCAGTACTTC
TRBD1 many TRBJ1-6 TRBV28 CASRAPGQNYNSPLHF TGTGCCAGCAGGGCCCCGGGACAGAACTATAATTCACCCCTCCACTTT
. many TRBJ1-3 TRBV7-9 CASRLTDGNTIYF TGTGCCAGCAGGTTGACTGACGGAAACACCATATATTTT
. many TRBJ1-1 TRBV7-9 CASSPKGGNTEAFF TGTGCCAGCAGCCCCAAGGGAGGGAACACTGAAGCTTTCTTT
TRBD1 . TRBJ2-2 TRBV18 CASNDRGLGTGELFF TGTGCCAGTAACGACAGGGGGCTCGGCACCGGGGAGCTGTTTTTT
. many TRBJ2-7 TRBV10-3 CAISRTNSEQYF TGTGCCATCAGCAGAACGAACAGCGAGCAGTACTTC
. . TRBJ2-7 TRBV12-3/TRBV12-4 CASIASYRVSYEQYF TGTGCCAGCATCGCTTCTTATAGGGTGTCCTACGAGCAGTACTTC
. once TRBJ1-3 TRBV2 CASKEVSSGNTIYF TGTGCCAGCAAGGAGGTTTCATCTGGAAACACCATATATTTT
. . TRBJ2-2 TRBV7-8 CASSPAGWVDGELFF TGTGCCAGCAGCCCAGCTGGCTGGGTCGACGGGGAGCTGTTTTTT
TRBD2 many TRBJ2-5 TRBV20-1 CSARKRGEGETQYF TGCAGTGCTAGAAAGCGGGGAGAGGGCGAGACCCAGTACTTC
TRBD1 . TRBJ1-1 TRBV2 CASEGQANTEAFF TGTGCCAGCGAAGGACAGGCGAACACTGAAGCTTTCTTT
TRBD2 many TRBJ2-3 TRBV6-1 CASTKTTSGGLDTQYF TGTGCCAGCACCAAGACGACTAGCGGGGGGTTAGATACGCAGTATTTT
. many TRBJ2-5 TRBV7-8 CASSFTNTDSKETQYF TGTGCCAGCAGCTTCACCAATACGGACAGTAAAGAGACCCAGTACTTC